This T cell receptor beta chain stems from a study of blood T cell repertoires in COVID-19. Overall study: Samples taken during acute and convalescent COVID-19 were collected in the United States, Italy and Spain. PBMCs, B-cell-depleted T cells, or T cells provided the cDNA or gDNA that made up the material.

Researchers sorted participants into cohorts using their self-reported clinical history. This CDR3 region has 16 residues. V gave up 4 bases and J gave up 0 bases, with 13 bases separating them. Germline V gene lookup returns CDR1 MNHEY and CDR2 SVGAGI. Profiling relied on immunoSEQ multiplex PCR, and the TCRdb table lists in-frame clones only, not all of them. The sample records approximately 210,000 clones, around 88% being singletons. The sequence was obtained from a woman between 45 and 65 years old with acute COVID-19. The chain carries TRBV6-5 and TRBJ1-5; no definite D call. Sequences were obtained from PBMCs or T cells enriched from blood (not recorded which). CDR3 sequence (DNA): TGTGCCAGCAGTTCGGCTAGGACTCTTAGCAATCAGCCCCAGCATTTT. It codes for CASSSARTLSNQPQHF.